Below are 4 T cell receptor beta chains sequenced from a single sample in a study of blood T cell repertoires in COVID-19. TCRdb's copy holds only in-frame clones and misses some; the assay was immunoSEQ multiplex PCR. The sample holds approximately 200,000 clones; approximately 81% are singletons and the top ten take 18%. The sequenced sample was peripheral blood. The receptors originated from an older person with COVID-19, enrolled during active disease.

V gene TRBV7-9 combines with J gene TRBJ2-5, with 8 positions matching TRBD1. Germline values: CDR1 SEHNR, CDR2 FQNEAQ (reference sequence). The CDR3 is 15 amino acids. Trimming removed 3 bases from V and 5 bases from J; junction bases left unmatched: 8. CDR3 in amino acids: CASSFRQGRSETQYF. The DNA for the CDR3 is TGTGCCAGCAGCTTTAGACAGGGGAGGTCGGAGACCCAGTACTTC.

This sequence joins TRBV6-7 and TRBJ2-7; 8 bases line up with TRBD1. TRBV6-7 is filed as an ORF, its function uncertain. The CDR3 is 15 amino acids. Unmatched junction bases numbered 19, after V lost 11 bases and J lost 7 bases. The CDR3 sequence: CAAAAGAGGLREQYF. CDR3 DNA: TGTGCCGCAGCAGCTGGGGCAGGGGGCTTAAGGGAGCAGTACTTC.

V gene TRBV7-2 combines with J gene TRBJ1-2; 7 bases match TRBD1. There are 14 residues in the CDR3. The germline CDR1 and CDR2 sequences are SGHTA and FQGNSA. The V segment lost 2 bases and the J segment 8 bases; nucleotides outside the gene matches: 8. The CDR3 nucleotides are TGTGCCAGCAGCTTACCCGGACAGGTCGGGGGCTACACCTTC. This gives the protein CASSLPGQVGGYTF.

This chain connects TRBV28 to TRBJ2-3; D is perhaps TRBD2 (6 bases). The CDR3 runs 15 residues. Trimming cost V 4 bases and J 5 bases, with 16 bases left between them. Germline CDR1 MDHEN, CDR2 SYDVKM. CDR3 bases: TGTGCCAGCAGTTGGCCGGGGGTCGCTGGAGATACGCAGTATTTT. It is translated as CASSWPGVAGDTQYF.